Listed here are 30 T cell receptor beta chains from one sample, sequenced in a study of blood T cell repertoires in COVID-19. Assay: immunoSEQ multiplex PCR; the TCRdb copy retains only in-frame clones and omits some. The table shows approximately 190,000 clones, with around 83% occurring only once. Sequenced input: peripheral blood. The source is a woman aged 40 to 50 with acute or convalescent COVID-19.

This rearrangement joins TRBV9 to TRBJ1-2; D call uncertain. Deletions cut 4 bases from V and 5 bases from J, with 18 bases between. Germline-derived CDR1 and CDR2 are SGDLS and YYNGEE. The length of the CDR3 is 15 residues. CDR3 coding DNA: TGTGCCAGCAGCCCACTCCGTTACGCCGAGTATGGCTACACCTTC. Translating it yields CASSPLRYAEYGYTF.

This clone showed up just a few times. The gene calls are TRBV5-8 and TRBJ1-2; 7 nucleotides match TRBD1. The germline V gene encodes CDR1 SGHTS and CDR2 YDEGEE. There are 14 residues in the CDR3. With 4 bases clipped from V and 2 bases from J, the junction kept 5 bases outside the gene matches. DNA of the CDR3: TGTGCCAGCAGCCACAGGACAGGAAACTATGGCTACACCTTC. Translated, it gives CASSHRTGNYGYTF.

The chain has TRBV10-3 and TRBJ1-2; D possibly corresponds to TRBD1 (6 bases). The CDR3 has 14 residues. CDR1 ENHRY and CDR2 SYGVKD come from the germline V gene. V was pared by 2 bases and J by 7 bases, with 14 bases between. This CDR3 reads CAISEGQSRPGYTF. The CDR3 DNA is TGTGCCATCAGTGAGGGACAGAGCCGGCCTGGCTACACCTTC.

This clone came up a few times. V and J are TRBV6-4 and TRBJ2-1; TRBD2 aligns across 9 bases. The CDR3 is 16 amino acids. From germline, CDR1 is MRHNA and CDR2 SNTAGT. With V trimmed by 0 bases and J by 5 bases, 5 bases remained unmatched. The CDR3 DNA follows: TGTGCCAGCAGTGACTCGGCTAGCGGGGACAACAATGAGCAGTTCTTC. Amino acids: CASSDSASGDNNEQFF.

The chain carries TRBV9 and TRBJ2-2; 9 positions match TRBD1. The CDR3 has 15 residues. The V and J ends lost 6 bases and 7 bases, in that order; junction bases with no gene match: 10. Germline V lookup: CDR1 SGDLS, CDR2 YYNGEE. For the CDR3, the DNA is TGTGCCAGCACCGGACAGGGGATCGAGGGCGGGGAGCTGTTTTTT. Amino acids: CASTGQGIEGGELFF.

V and J are TRBV18 and TRBJ1-4; 8 nucleotides line up with TRBD1. V was clipped by 3 bases and J by 6 bases; unmatched bases: 6. CDR3 length: 15 amino acids. Germline loops: CDR1 KGHSH, CDR2 LQKENI. The CDR3 DNA reads TGTGCCAGCTCACCGTTCAGGGGGCGCGATGAAAAACTGTTTTTT. Amino acids: CASSPFRGRDEKLFF. Drawing the rest from reference TRBV18 and TRBJ1-4, the complete variable domain is NAGVMQNPRHLVRRRGQEARLRCSPMKGHSHVYWYRQLPEEGLKFMVYLQKENIIDESGMPKERFSAEFPKEGPSILRIQQVVRGDSAAYFCASSPFRGRDEKLFFGSGTQLSVL.

The DNA for the CDR3 is TGTGCCAGCAGTTACAGGGGGCCTTACAATGAGCAGTTCTTC. This translates into CASSYRGPYNEQFF. The V gene is TRBV6-5, the J gene TRBJ2-1, with TRBD1 identical over 7 bases. The ends lost 2 bases at V and 4 bases at J; junction bases unmatched: 2. The germline V gene encodes CDR1 MNHEY and CDR2 SVGAGI. This CDR3 spans 14 amino acids.

The rearrangement links TRBV5-1 to TRBJ2-3; D is unclear. CDR3 length: 15 amino acids. CDR1 is SGHRS and CDR2 is YFSETQ in the germline V gene. V was cut by 1 base and J by 2 bases, with 11 bases left in between. CDR3 sequence (DNA): TGCGCCAGCAGCTTGAAAGGAGCGTACACAGATACGCAGTATTTT. Protein sequence: CASSLKGAYTDTQYF.

This chain connects TRBV14 to TRBJ2-1; 10 nucleotides line up with TRBD2. The ends lost 0 bases at V and 5 bases at J; junction bases unmatched: 4. The V gene's germline CDR1 is SGHDN and CDR2 FVKESK. The CDR3 totals 16 residues. The CDR3 here is CASSQDISGRDNEQFF. DNA for the CDR3: TGTGCCAGCAGCCAAGATATAAGCGGGAGGGACAATGAGCAGTTCTTC.

The chain carries TRBV30 and TRBJ1-2; D gene unclear. There are 13 residues in the CDR3. Per the germline V gene, CDR1 is GTSNPN and CDR2 is SVGIG (reference sequence). The V and J ends lost 2 bases and 3 bases respectively, with 10 bases between them. The CDR3 reads CAWSLTEDYGYTF. The CDR3 nucleotides are TGTGCCTGGAGTCTCACAGAAGACTATGGCTACACCTTC.

This clone was counted only a few times. V and J are TRBV2 and TRBJ1-6; 12 bases map to TRBD1. Germline V gene data show CDR1 as SNHLY and CDR2 as FYNNEI. This CDR3 is 14 amino acids long. The V gene end was trimmed by 6 bases and the J gene end by 9 bases; junction bases not matched to a gene: 3. CDR3 protein: CASRRDRGPSPLHF. As DNA, the CDR3 is TGTGCCAGCAGAAGGGACAGGGGGCCTTCACCCCTCCACTTT. Supplemented by reference TRBV2 and TRBJ1-6, the full variable domain reads EPEVTQTPSHQVTQMGQEVILRCVPISNHLYFYWYRQILGQKVEFLVSFYNNEISEKSEIFDDQFSVERPDGSNFTLKIRSTKLEDSAMYFCASRRDRGPSPLHFGNGTRLTVT.

CDR3 DNA: TGTGCCAGCAGTGAGGACAGGGGCAGGAAGAACACTGAAGCTTTCTTT. Encoded protein: CASSEDRGRKNTEAFF. The genes are TRBV6-1 and TRBJ1-1; 9 positions match TRBD1. The CDR3 is made up of 16 amino acids. With V trimmed by 3 bases and J by 1 base, 6 bases remained unmatched. Germline CDR1 reads MNHNS; CDR2 reads SASEGT.

The chain recombines TRBV19 with TRBJ1-6, with 9 bases matching TRBD1. Germline CDR1 LNHDA, CDR2 SQIVND (reference sequence). CDR3 size: 14 residues. The J segment lost 9 bases and the V segment lost 2 bases, leaving 2 bases of the junction unmatched. CDR3 DNA: TGTGCCAGTAGTATAACAGGGGGCGGTTCACCCCTCCACTTT. This translates into CASSITGGGSPLHF.

The chain combines TRBV19 with TRBJ2-7, with TRBD2 matching over 7 bases. This CDR3 comprises 14 residues. J gave up 5 bases and V 6 bases, and 10 bases lay outside the gene matches. Germline V CDR1 and CDR2: LNHDA, SQIVND (reference sequence). CDR3 sequence: CASSQTSSIHEQYF. CDR3 DNA sequence: TGTGCCAGTAGCCAGACTAGCTCCATCCACGAGCAGTACTTC.

V is TRBV20-1 and J is TRBJ2-7; TRBD1 is a possible D gene (5 bases). The V end lost 3 bases, the J end lost 7 bases, and 7 bases lay between the germline ends. The CDR3 length is 10 residues. Germline V lookup: CDR1 DFQATT, CDR2 SNEGSKA (reference sequence). The CDR3 is CSASYREQYF. In DNA, the CDR3 is TGCAGTGCTAGTTACAGGGAGCAGTACTTC.

The chain recombines TRBV3-1 (or the pseudogene TRBV3-2) with TRBJ1-5, with unresolved D. With 0 bases removed from V and 4 bases from J, the gap between germline ends came to 10 bases. From germline, CDR1 is LGHDT and CDR2 YNNKEL (reference sequence). The CDR3 is made up of 15 amino acids. The CDR3 DNA sequence: TGTGCCAGCAGCCAAGAGATGGCGGCGAATCAGCCCCAGCATTTT. Encoded protein: CASSQEMAANQPQHF.

The rearrangement links TRBV6-5 to TRBJ1-1; no clear D gene. This CDR3 spans 13 amino acids. Germline values: CDR1 MNHEY, CDR2 SVGAGI. Between the trimmed V and J ends, which lost 8 bases and 3 bases, there was a span of 13 bases. This CDR3 reads CASLRGGYTEAFF. The CDR3 DNA is TGTGCCAGCCTTAGAGGAGGGTACACTGAAGCTTTCTTT.

The chain links TRBV6-5 to TRBJ1-2; 11 bases map to TRBD1. This CDR3 has 15 residues. CDR1 and CDR2 (germline): MNHEY, SVGAGI. V shed 6 bases and J 8 bases; nucleotides not matched to a gene: 11. The CDR3 reads CASSLYAGTGGGYTF. Here the CDR3 DNA reads TGTGCCAGCAGCCTATACGCCGGGACAGGGGGAGGCTACACCTTC.

The rearrangement joins TRBV11-1 to TRBJ2-3; D perhaps matches TRBD1 (6 bases). The V gene lost 2 bases and the J gene lost 5 bases, with 14 bases spanning the gap. The CDR3 has 15 amino acids. In germline, CDR1 is SGHAT, CDR2 FQDESV (reference sequence). CDR3 loop: CASSLNRVGGDTQYF. Here the CDR3 DNA reads TGTGCCAGCAGCTTAAACAGGGTTGGAGGAGATACGCAGTATTTT.

The chain carries TRBV18 and TRBJ1-4, with TRBD1 identical over 8 bases. J was trimmed by 5 bases and V by 3 bases; bases with no gene match: 5. The CDR3 spans 15 residues. Germline CDR1 KGHSH, CDR2 LQKENI. The CDR3 loop is CASSPSTGANEKLFF. In nucleotides, the CDR3 is TGTGCCAGCTCACCTTCGACAGGGGCAAATGAAAAACTGTTTTTT.

This clone appeared a few times. The chain uses TRBV27 and TRBJ2-3; a possible D gene is TRBD1 (6 bases). The CDR3 extends over 11 amino acids. The germline V gene has CDR1 MNHEY and CDR2 SMNVEV (reference sequence). With 9 bases removed from V and 6 bases from J, the gap between germline ends came to 10 bases. The CDR3 DNA is TGTGCCAGTACAGGGTTGGATACGCAGTATTTT. This gives the protein CASTGLDTQYF.

CDR3 sequence (DNA): TGTGCCAGCAGTGCGCCAGGTTTAACTAATGAAAAACTGTTTTTT. It specifies CASSAPGLTNEKLFF. The chain links TRBV28 to TRBJ1-4; D not certain. This CDR3 is built from 15 residues. The V gene lost 5 bases and the J gene lost 1 base, with 11 bases spanning the gap. Per the germline V gene, CDR1 is MDHEN and CDR2 is SYDVKM.

The chain joins TRBV28 to TRBJ1-5; 7 nucleotides agree with TRBD1. Germline V CDR1 and CDR2: MDHEN, SYDVKM. V gave up 2 bases and J gave up 3 bases; unmatched junction bases: 1. This CDR3 has 14 amino acids. The CDR3, as DNA: TGTGCCAGCAGTTTAGGGACAGTCAATCAGCCCCAGCATTTT. Its translation is CASSLGTVNQPQHF.

The J gene is TRBJ2-7, the V gene TRBV5-4; a possible D gene is TRBD2 (5 bases). CDR3 length equals 14 residues. Per the germline V gene, CDR1 is SGHNT and CDR2 is YYREEE (reference sequence). V lost 1 base and J 5 bases, leaving 13 bases between the germline ends. CDR3: CASSLSKSTNEQYF. CDR3 sequence (DNA): TGTGCCAGCAGCTTGAGCAAATCGACTAACGAGCAGTACTTC. The full variable domain, in which reference TRBV5-4 and TRBJ2-7 provide the parts outside the CDR3, is ETGVTQSPTHLIKTRGQQVTLRCSSQSGHNTVSWYQQALGQGPQFIFQYYREEENGRGNFPPRFSGLQFPNYSSELNVNALELDDSALYLCASSLSKSTNEQYFGPGTRLTVT.

Points on this clone: The junction departs from germline at one end; a sequencing error may be responsible. The gene calls are TRBV9 and TRBJ1-4, with 7 bases identical to TRBD1. Looked up from germline, CDR1 is SGDLS and CDR2 is YYNGEE. There are 14 residues in the CDR3. This CDR3 is CASSATGPNEKLFF. The CDR3 DNA reads TGTGCCAGCAGCGCGACAGGGCCTAACGAAAAACTGTTTTTT.

The chain carries TRBV2 and TRBJ2-4; 14 positions agree with TRBD2. Germline lookup yields CDR1 SNHLY and CDR2 FYNNEI. The CDR3 extends over 16 amino acids. V dropped 7 bases and J dropped 1; count of bases not matched to a gene: 3. The CDR3 nucleotides read TGTGCCAGCAAACGACTAGCGGGAGGGGCCAAAAACATTCAGTACTTC. It is translated as CASKRLAGGAKNIQYF.

Concerning this clone itself: The junction departs from germline at one end; a sequencing error may be responsible. The rearrangement uses TRBV7-7 and TRBJ2-5; possible D gene TRBD2, 5 bases. Looked up from germline, CDR1 is SSHAT and CDR2 is FNYEAQ (reference sequence). The CDR3 sequence is 13 residues long. This CDR3 is CASSLNPGETQYF. CDR3 coding DNA: TGTGCTAGCAGCTTAAACCCGGGGGAGACCCAGTACTTC.

This clone was seen just once. This chain connects TRBV19 to TRBJ2-2; TRBD2 matches at 10 bases. The length of the CDR3 is 16 residues. The germline V gene has CDR1 LNHDA and CDR2 SQIVND (reference sequence). Germline trimming cut 7 bases from V and 7 bases from J; bases unmatched to any gene: 12. The CDR3 bases are TGTGCCAGTACGGACCCTAGCGGGGGACCTCACGGGGAGCTGTTTTTT. Protein product: CASTDPSGGPHGELFF.

There are a few counts of this clone. The rearrangement links TRBV24-1 to TRBJ2-1; 12 bases agree with TRBD2. With V trimmed by 4 bases and J by 5 bases, 8 bases remained unmatched. Germline V CDR1 and CDR2: KGHDR, SFDVKD. The CDR3 runs 17 residues. The chain's CDR3 is CATSDSTSGGIHNEQFF. CDR3 sequence (DNA): TGTGCCACCAGTGACTCCACTAGCGGGGGGATCCACAATGAGCAGTTCTTC.

The chain is built from TRBV30 and TRBJ1-5; D may be TRBD1 (5 bases). The CDR3 is made up of 16 amino acids. The germline V gene encodes CDR1 GTSNPN and CDR2 SVGIG (reference sequence). V dropped 5 bases and J dropped 0 bases, with 17 bases sitting between them. CDR3 coding DNA: TGTGCCTGGGCCCCAGTGGGGCCTTATAGCAATCAGCCCCAGCATTTT. Protein: CAWAPVGPYSNQPQHF.